Shown below are 7 T cell receptor beta chains from a single sample sequenced in a study of cytomegalovirus exposure and HLA in healthy donors. Only in-frame clones appear in the TCRdb table, and some are missing; sequencing was by immunoSEQ multiplex PCR. Of 150,000 or so clones in the sample, roughly 89% are singletons; the top ten hold around 1.2%. Sequencing input: PBMCs. These receptors originate from a woman between 18 and 29 years old in good health and CMV-seronegative.

This sequence joins TRBV15 and TRBJ1-2; the D gene is possibly TRBD1 (6 bases). V lost 3 bases, J lost 0 bases, and 14 bases lay in between. The CDR3 runs to 16 residues. Germline V lookup: CDR1 LNHNV, CDR2 YYDKDF (reference sequence). The chain's CDR3 is CATSSDRWGSNYGYTF. In nucleotides, the CDR3 is TGTGCCACCAGCAGCGACAGGTGGGGATCTAACTATGGCTACACCTTC.

The genes are TRBV9 and TRBJ2-2; 8 nucleotides match TRBD2. CDR3 length equals 15 residues. Germline V CDR1 and CDR2: SGDLS, YYNGEE. Trimming removed 2 bases from V and 7 bases from J; junction bases left unmatched: 7. CDR3 in DNA: TGTGCCAGCAGCGTTCACGGGGGGGCCGTCGGGGAGCTGTTTTTT. This encodes CASSVHGGAVGELFF.

The chain uses TRBV7-9 and TRBJ1-1, with unresolved D. The CDR3 length is 12 residues. The V end lost 3 bases, the J end lost 4 bases, and 6 bases lay between the germline ends. Per the germline V gene, CDR1 is SEHNR and CDR2 is FQNEAQ (reference sequence). CDR3 nucleotide sequence: TGTGCCAGCAGCTTCGGGGTCACTGAAGCTTTCTTT. Its translation: CASSFGVTEAFF.

Only one count was recorded for this clone. This chain connects TRBV7-2 to TRBJ1-5; 11 bases align to TRBD1. The CDR3 has 16 residues. The V and J ends lost 4 bases and 6 bases, in that order; junction bases with no gene match: 8. Germline CDR1 SGHTA, CDR2 FQGNSA. Written as DNA, the CDR3 is TGTGCCAGCAGCTCCTACGGGACAGGGGGAGGTCAGCCCCAGCATTTT. Translated: CASSSYGTGGGQPQHF.

The V gene is TRBV7-8, the J gene TRBJ1-1, with 11 bases fitting TRBD1. V lost 3 bases, J lost 4 bases, and 10 bases stayed unmatched. Germline values: CDR1 SGHVS, CDR2 FQNEAQ. This CDR3 has 17 amino acids. The CDR3 protein is CASSFVPGTGGSTEAFF. CDR3 in DNA: TGTGCCAGCAGCTTCGTACCCGGGACAGGGGGTAGCACTGAAGCTTTCTTT.

The rearrangement joins TRBV5-1 to TRBJ1-1, with D hard to call. CDR3 size: 13 residues. V lost 2 bases, J lost 1 base, and 6 bases lay in between. Looked up from germline, CDR1 is SGHRS and CDR2 is YFSETQ. This CDR3 reads CASSLGANTEAFF. CDR3 coding DNA: TGCGCCAGCAGCTTAGGAGCGAACACTGAAGCTTTCTTT. The full variable domain, rest sourced from reference TRBV5-1 and TRBJ1-1, is KAGVTQTPRYLIKTRGQQVTLSCSPISGHRSVSWYQQTPGQGLQFLFEYFSETQRNKGNFPGRFSGRQFSNSRSEMNVSTLELGDSALYLCASSLGANTEAFFGQGTRLTVV.

The rearrangement joins TRBV6-6 to TRBJ1-5, with D unresolved. The CDR3 length is 13 residues. V lost 0 bases to trimming and J lost 3 bases, with 3 bases between them. Germline V gene data show CDR1 as MNHNY and CDR2 as SVGAGI (reference sequence). The CDR3 is CASSYSYNQPQHF. In nucleotides, the CDR3 is TGTGCCAGCAGTTACTCCTACAATCAGCCCCAGCATTTT.